This entry features one T cell receptor beta chain sequence. Its cognate antigen is unknown. This sample is drawn from a study of cytomegalovirus exposure and HLA in healthy donors. Findings and caveats of the study: Presence/absence analyses assumed roughly uniform sequencing depth across donors.

Both 60 Vbeta primers and 13 Jbeta primers went into the PCR. This table comes from immunoSEQ multiplex PCR, and its TCRdb copy is limited to in-frame clones, with some not included. The sample carries about 150,000 clones, about two thirds recorded once. Nominal health characterized the donors when sampled, though unrecorded immune exposures were likely. V shed 2 bases and J 7 bases; nucleotides not matched to a gene: 9. Germline CDR1 and CDR2: ENHRY and SYGVKD. The CDR3 sequence is 18 residues long. The clonotype comes from an older woman in good health and CMV-seropositive. The chain recombines TRBV10-3 with TRBJ2-1, with 15 positions matching TRBD2. The sequencing input was PBMCs. CDR3 bases: TGTGCCATCAGTGAGCGGACTAGCGGGAGGGGGGGACGGAATGAGCAGTTCTTC. Amino acids: CAISERTSGRGGRNEQFF.